This TCR beta chain was sequenced for a study of blood T cell repertoires in COVID-19. The wider study: T cells, B-cell-depleted T cells, or PBMCs provided the cDNA or gDNA that served as material.

Trimming shortened V by 10 bases and J by 2 bases, and 9 bases separated the two germline ends. The germline V gene has CDR1 SGHVS and CDR2 FQNEAQ. This CDR3 is built from 13 residues. How the authors handled the data: Researchers report that nucleated cell counts were estimated from reference gene primer amplification. Assay: immunoSEQ multiplex PCR; the TCRdb copy retains only in-frame clones and omits some. V, J and clone size are taken as reported in that table, and D and trimming were inferred from the DNA itself. The sample has hundreds of thousands of clones, about 88% seen once; the top ten hold approximately 1.3%.

The source is a woman between 18 and 29 years old who had been exposed to COVID-19. The sequencing sample was made of PBMCs or T cells enriched from blood (not recorded which). The chain is built from TRBV7-8 and TRBJ2-6, with D possibly matching TRBD2 (5 bases). DNA for the CDR3: TGTGCCACCCGGGGTGCTGGGGCCAACGTCCTGACTTTC. It encodes CATRGAGANVLTF. The variable domain in full, completed from reference TRBV7-8 and TRBJ2-6, reads GAGVSQSPRYKVAKRGQDVALRCDPISGHVSLFWYQQALGQGPEFLTYFQNEAQLDKSGLPSDRFFAERPEGSVSTLKIQRTQQEDSAVYLCATRGAGANVLTFGAGSRLTVL.